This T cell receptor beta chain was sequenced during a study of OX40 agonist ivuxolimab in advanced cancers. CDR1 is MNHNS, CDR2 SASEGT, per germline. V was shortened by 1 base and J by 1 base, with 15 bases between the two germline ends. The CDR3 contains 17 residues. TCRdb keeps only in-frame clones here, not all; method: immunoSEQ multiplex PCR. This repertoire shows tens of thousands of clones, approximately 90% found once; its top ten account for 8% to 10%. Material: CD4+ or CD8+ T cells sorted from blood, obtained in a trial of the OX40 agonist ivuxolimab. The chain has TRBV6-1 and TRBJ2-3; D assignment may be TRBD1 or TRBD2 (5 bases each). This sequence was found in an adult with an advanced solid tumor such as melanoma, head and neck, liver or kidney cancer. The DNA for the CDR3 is TGTGCCAGCAGTGAAGAGTGGGACCAGGCAGGCACAGATACGCAGTATTTT. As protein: CASSEEWDQAGTDTQYF.